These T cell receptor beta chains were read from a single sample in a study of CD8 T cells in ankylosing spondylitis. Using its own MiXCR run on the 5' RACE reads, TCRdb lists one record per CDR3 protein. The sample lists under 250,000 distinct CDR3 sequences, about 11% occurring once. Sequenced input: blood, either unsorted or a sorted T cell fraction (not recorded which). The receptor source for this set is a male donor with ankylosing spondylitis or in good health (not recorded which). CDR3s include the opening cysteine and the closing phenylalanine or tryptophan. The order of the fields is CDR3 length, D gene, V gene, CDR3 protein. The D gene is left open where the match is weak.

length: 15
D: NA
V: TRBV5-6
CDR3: CASSLIGRSSYEQYF

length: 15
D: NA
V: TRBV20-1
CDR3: CSARDGTDLQETQYF

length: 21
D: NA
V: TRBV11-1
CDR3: CASSLAKLASGLLPFNNEQFF

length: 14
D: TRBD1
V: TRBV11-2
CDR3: CASSRQGALGEQYF

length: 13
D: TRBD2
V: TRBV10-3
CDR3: CAIQRGRSYEQYF

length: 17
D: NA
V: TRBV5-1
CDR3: CASSLDARRWANYGYTF

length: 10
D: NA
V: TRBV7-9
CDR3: CASIAHEQYF

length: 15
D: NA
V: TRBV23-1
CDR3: CASSGPGVGTDTQYF

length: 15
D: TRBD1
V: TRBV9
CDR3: CASSAGRGHRNTIYF

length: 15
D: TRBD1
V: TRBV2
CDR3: CASRGLTGSGTEAFF

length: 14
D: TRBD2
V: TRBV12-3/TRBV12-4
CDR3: CASSFAGAYNEQFF

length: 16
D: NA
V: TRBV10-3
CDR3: CATEGQGFSGANVLTF

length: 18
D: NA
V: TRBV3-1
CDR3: CACSQVPPFPVNLNEQYF

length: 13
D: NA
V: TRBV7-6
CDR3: CASSLGPSNEQFF

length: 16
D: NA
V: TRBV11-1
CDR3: CASSVGLLLPYNEQFF

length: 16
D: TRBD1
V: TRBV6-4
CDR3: CASSDLGGQGSSEQFF

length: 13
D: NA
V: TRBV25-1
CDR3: CASSEPGQETQYF

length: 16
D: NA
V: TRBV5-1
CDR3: CASSSFDSGNTGELFF

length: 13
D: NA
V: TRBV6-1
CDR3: CASRTELADTQYF

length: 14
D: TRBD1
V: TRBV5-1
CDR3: CASSLGQGDDEQYF

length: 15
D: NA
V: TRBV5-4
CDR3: CASRPFGGTYNEQFF

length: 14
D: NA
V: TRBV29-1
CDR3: CSAMGWGTNEKLFF

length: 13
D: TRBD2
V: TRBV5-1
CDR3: CASSSGEGFEQYF

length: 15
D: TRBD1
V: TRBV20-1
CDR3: CSASGPGQGLEPQHF

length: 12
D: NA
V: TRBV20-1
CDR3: CSASSPKGEQFF

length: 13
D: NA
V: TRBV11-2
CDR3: CASSSAWDDGYTF

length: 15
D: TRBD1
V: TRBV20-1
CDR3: CSARRAGGVNTEAFF

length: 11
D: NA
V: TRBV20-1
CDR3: CSARNGPKQFF

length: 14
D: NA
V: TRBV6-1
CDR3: CASSEGDIGSPLHF

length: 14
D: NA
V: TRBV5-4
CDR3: CASSFDTSYSPLHF

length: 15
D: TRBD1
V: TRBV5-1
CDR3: CASSRTGASTDTQYF

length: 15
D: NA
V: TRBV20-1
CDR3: CSAREWNLGSGAQHF

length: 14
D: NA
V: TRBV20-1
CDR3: CSARDPDNTGELFF

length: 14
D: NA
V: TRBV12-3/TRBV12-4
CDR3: CASSLGGAGYGYTF

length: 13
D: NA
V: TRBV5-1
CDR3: CASSLEFNYEQYF

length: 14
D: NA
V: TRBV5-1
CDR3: CASSLARGTGELFF

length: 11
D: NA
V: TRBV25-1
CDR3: CASSGLDIQYF

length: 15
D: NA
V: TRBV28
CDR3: CASSRYQGIHYEQYF

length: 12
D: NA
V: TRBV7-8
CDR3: CASSPHGNTIYF

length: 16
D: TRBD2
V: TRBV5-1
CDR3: CASSVSGTTLWDEQYF

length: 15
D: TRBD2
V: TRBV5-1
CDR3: CASSSTSGSHNEQFF